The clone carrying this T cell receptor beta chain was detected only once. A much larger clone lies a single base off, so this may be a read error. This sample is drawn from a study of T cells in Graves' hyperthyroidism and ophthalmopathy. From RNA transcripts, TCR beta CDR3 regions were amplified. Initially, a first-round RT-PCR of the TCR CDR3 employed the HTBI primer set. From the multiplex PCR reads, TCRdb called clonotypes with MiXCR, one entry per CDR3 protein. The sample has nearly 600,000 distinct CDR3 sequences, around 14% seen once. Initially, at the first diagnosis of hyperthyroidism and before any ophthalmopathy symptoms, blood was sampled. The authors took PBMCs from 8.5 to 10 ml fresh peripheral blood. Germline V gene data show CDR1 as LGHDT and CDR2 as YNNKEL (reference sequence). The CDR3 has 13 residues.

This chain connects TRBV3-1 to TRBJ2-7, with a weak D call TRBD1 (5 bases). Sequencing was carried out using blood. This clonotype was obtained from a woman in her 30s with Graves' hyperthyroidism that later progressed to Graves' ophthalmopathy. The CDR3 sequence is CASSPGHLYDQYF. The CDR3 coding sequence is TGTGCCAGCAGTCCCGGACATCTCTACGATCAGTACTTC.